The 27 T cell receptor beta chains below all came from one sample that was sequenced in a study of blood T cell repertoires in COVID-19. TCRdb's copy holds only in-frame clones and misses some; the assay was immunoSEQ multiplex PCR. The table includes 200,000 to 250,000 clones, about 84% detected once. Material for sequencing was PBMCs or T cells enriched from blood (not recorded which). These receptors originate from a woman between 45 and 65 years old who had recovered from COVID-19.

The rearrangement uses TRBV12-3 or TRBV12-4 and TRBJ2-3, with D unresolved. The CDR3 extends over 13 amino acids. The V and J ends lost 5 bases and 3 bases respectively, with 9 bases between them. CDR3 nucleotide sequence: TGTGCCAGCAGTGCGCACGGTACAGATACGCAGTATTTT. It is translated as CASSAHGTDTQYF.

The V and J genes are TRBV4-3 and TRBJ2-2; 8 nucleotides line up with TRBD2. Germline values: CDR1 LGHNA, CDR2 YSLEER. V gave up 0 bases and J gave up 4 bases; unmatched junction bases: 7. The CDR3 covers 17 residues. The CDR3 here is CASSQDSRGDGTGELFF. The CDR3 bases are TGCGCCAGCAGCCAAGATTCGCGGGGGGACGGCACCGGGGAGCTGTTTTTT.

V usage is TRBV28 and J usage is TRBJ2-7; 9 positions agree with TRBD1. V dropped 5 bases and J dropped 5; count of bases not matched to a gene: 1. Germline assignment: CDR1 MDHEN and CDR2 SYDVKM. This CDR3 has 12 residues. The CDR3 loop reads CASSTGGHEQYF. The CDR3 DNA reads as TGTGCCAGCAGTACAGGGGGCCACGAGCAGTACTTC. Together with reference TRBV28 and TRBJ2-7, the CDR3 gives the full variable domain: DVKVTQSSRYLVKRTGEKVFLECVQDMDHENMFWYRQDPGLGLRLIYFSYDVKMKEKGDIPEGYSVSREKKERFSLILESASTNQTSMYLCASSTGGHEQYFGPGTRLTVT.

This chain joins TRBV3-1 (or the pseudogene TRBV3-2) and TRBJ1-6, with 7 bases identical to TRBD1. CDR1 LGHDT and CDR2 YNNKEL come from the germline V gene (reference sequence). Trimming cost V 7 bases and J 6 bases; bases outside gene matches: 6. The CDR3 is made up of 14 amino acids. This chain's CDR3 is CASTRDSLNSPLHF. The CDR3 DNA reads as TGTGCCAGCACCCGGGACAGCCTTAATTCACCCCTCCACTTT.

The CDR3 protein is CSVEDQRTGLGGEQYF. CDR3 nucleotide sequence: TGCAGCGTTGAAGATCAACGGACAGGGTTGGGGGGTGAGCAGTACTTC. The V and J genes are TRBV29-1 and TRBJ2-7; TRBD1 agrees at 8 bases. With 0 bases clipped from V and 7 bases from J, the junction kept 14 bases outside the gene matches. Germline CDR1 reads SQVTM; CDR2 reads ANQGSEA. There are 16 residues in the CDR3.

The rearrangement uses TRBV11-2 and TRBJ1-1; no clear D. V lost 6 bases and J 0 bases, leaving 11 bases between the germline ends. The V gene's germline CDR1 is SGHAT and CDR2 FQNNGV. This CDR3 contains 14 residues. The CDR3 DNA sequence: TGTGCCAGCAGGTCGGCGGGCATGAACACTGAAGCTTTCTTT. Translating gives CASRSAGMNTEAFF.

The V call is TRBV18, the J call TRBJ1-1; the D is unclear. CDR1 and CDR2 (germline): KGHSH, LQKENI. Trimming removed 3 bases at V and 1 base at J, with 3 bases between. This CDR3 comprises 12 residues. CDR3 bases: TGTGCCAGCTCACCCCAGAACACTGAAGCTTTCTTT. It yields the protein CASSPQNTEAFF.

This chain joins TRBV7-8 and TRBJ1-4; the match to TRBD1 covers 8 bases. From germline, CDR1 is SGHVS and CDR2 FQNEAQ. This CDR3 region has 15 residues. J was trimmed by 4 bases and V by 5 bases; bases with no gene match: 6. CDR3 residues: CASSTGTGVNEKLFF. CDR3 in DNA: TGTGCCAGCAGCACCGGGACAGGCGTTAATGAAAAACTGTTTTTT.

The chain has TRBV5-5 and TRBJ1-2; no definite D call. The V gene lost 0 bases and the J gene lost 3 bases, with 6 bases spanning the gap. Germline V gives CDR1 SGHKS, CDR2 YYEKEE (reference sequence). This CDR3 contains 13 residues. The CDR3 sequence is CASSLVPDYGYTF. CDR3 DNA: TGTGCCAGCAGCTTGGTGCCAGACTATGGCTACACCTTC.

The V and J genes are TRBV10-1 and TRBJ1-1, with TRBD1 as a possible D gene (6 bases). This CDR3 has 13 amino acids. V shed 6 bases and J shed 5 bases, with 13 bases lying between them. The V gene's germline CDR1 is WNHNN and CDR2 SYGVQD (reference sequence). The CDR3 region is CASSTGHGTEAFF. CDR3 bases: TGCGCCAGCAGCACAGGGCATGGGACTGAAGCTTTCTTT.

This CDR3 is CASSQGLFASGNTIYF. DNA of the CDR3: TGTGCCAGCAGCCAAGGACTTTTCGCTTCTGGAAACACCATATATTTT. The chain joins TRBV3-1 (or the pseudogene TRBV3-2) to TRBJ1-3, with D unresolved. This CDR3 comprises 16 residues. V lost 1 base, J lost 1 base, and 11 bases lay in between. Germline V lookup: CDR1 LGHDT, CDR2 YNNKEL (reference sequence).

The genes are TRBV3-1 (or the pseudogene TRBV3-2) and TRBJ2-1; perhaps TRBD1 as D (6 bases). The V gene's germline CDR1 is LGHDT and CDR2 YNNKEL (reference sequence). V lost 0 bases to trimming and J lost 4 bases, with 10 bases between them. The CDR3 length is 15 residues. CDR3 nucleotide sequence: TGTGCCAGCAGCCAAGAAGGTCAGGGGTACAATGAGCAGTTCTTC. It codes for CASSQEGQGYNEQFF.

V usage is TRBV7-2 and J usage is TRBJ2-3; possibly TRBD2 for D (6 bases). The CDR3 totals 15 residues. Trimming removed 6 bases from V and 1 base from J, with 14 bases in between. Germline V gives CDR1 SGHTA, CDR2 FQGNSA. CDR3 coding DNA: TGTGCCAGCAGACCTCCGGGAGCTCGCACAGATACGCAGTATTTT. This encodes CASRPPGARTDTQYF.

This clone was counted a single time. The DNA of the CDR3 is TGCGCCAGCAGCCAAGGAAGCATAGCAACTAATGAAAAACTGTTTTTT. Translating it yields CASSQGSIATNEKLFF. V gene TRBV4-3 combines with J gene TRBJ1-4; D remains ambiguous. Trimming stripped 1 base from V and 0 bases from J, with 9 bases between. Germline V gene lookup returns CDR1 LGHNA and CDR2 YSLEER. The CDR3 is 16 amino acids.

Only a few counts were recorded for this clone. This chain uses TRBV19 with TRBJ1-2; 8 bases line up with TRBD1. There are 15 residues in the CDR3. Germline CDR1 is LNHDA and CDR2 is SQIVND (reference sequence). V gave up 5 bases and J gave up 6 bases; unmatched junction bases: 11. CDR3 nucleotides: TGTGCCAGTAGTTTTCGGACAGGGATAAGGGATGGCTACACCTTC. It specifies CASSFRTGIRDGYTF.

The rearrangement joins TRBV29-1 to TRBJ1-2, with TRBD1 as a possible D gene (6 bases). CDR3 length equals 17 residues. Trimming cost V 6 bases and J 4 bases, with 27 bases left between them. The germline gives CDR1 SQVTM, CDR2 ANQGSEA. The DNA for the CDR3 is TGCAGCGTCCCACCGGGACACCTCCCGAGCGGGGCCTATGGCTACACCTTC. This encodes CSVPPGHLPSGAYGYTF.

The rearrangement uses TRBV28 and TRBJ1-1; no clear D. The CDR3 runs to 14 residues. The germline V gene encodes CDR1 MDHEN and CDR2 SYDVKM. The germline V and J ends were trimmed by 5 bases and 6 bases, with 16 bases remaining between them. The CDR3 here is CASSPTRTDPEAFF. CDR3 DNA sequence: TGTGCCAGCAGTCCCACAAGAACAGACCCTGAAGCTTTCTTT.

The chain uses TRBV27 and TRBJ2-1, with a tentative D call TRBD1 (6 bases). Germline CDR1 is MNHEY and CDR2 is SMNVEV (reference sequence). The V and J ends lost 0 bases and 6 bases respectively, with 15 bases between them. There are 16 residues in the CDR3. As DNA, the CDR3 is TGTGCCAGCAGTTTATCGCAGGGGTTTTCTCGCAATGAGCAGTTCTTC. It is translated as CASSLSQGFSRNEQFF.

This clone came up once. This sequence joins TRBV4-2 and TRBJ2-7; 7 nucleotides agree with TRBD1. This CDR3 has 15 residues. V lost 1 base, J lost 2 bases, and 5 bases stayed unmatched. Germline values: CDR1 LGHNA, CDR2 YNFKEQ. The CDR3 here is CASSQGAGGTYEQYF. DNA of the CDR3: TGTGCCAGCAGCCAAGGAGCAGGGGGTACCTACGAGCAGTACTTC.

The genes are TRBV11-3 and TRBJ2-7; D is possibly TRBD1 (6 bases). This CDR3 has 16 amino acids. Germline V gene lookup returns CDR1 SGHNT and CDR2 YENEEA. V lost 5 bases and J 3 bases, leaving 20 bases between the germline ends. The DNA of the CDR3 is TGTGCCAGCAGCGCACGGGAAGGGGGAGAGGGCTACGAGCAGTACTTC. Its protein product is CASSAREGGEGYEQYF.

V is TRBV10-3 and J is TRBJ2-2; tentative D call: TRBD1 (6 bases). Germline values: CDR1 ENHRY, CDR2 SYGVKD. CDR3 length equals 14 residues. Trimming removed 3 bases from V and 7 bases from J, with 12 bases in between. Here the CDR3 reads CAISDYQGNGELFF. In nucleotides, the CDR3 is TGTGCCATCAGTGACTACCAGGGGAACGGGGAGCTGTTTTTT.

The genes are TRBV19 and TRBJ1-2; 9 bases map to TRBD1. Trimming removed 8 bases from V and 5 bases from J; junction bases left unmatched: 9. The CDR3 covers 14 residues. Germline CDR1 LNHDA, CDR2 SQIVND (reference sequence). The CDR3 nucleotides read TGTGCCAGTCGGATGGACAGGGGACCTTATGGCTACACCTTC. Protein: CASRMDRGPYGYTF.

The rearrangement joins TRBV2 to TRBJ1-5; D uncertain. From germline, CDR1 is SNHLY and CDR2 FYNNEI. V lost 1 base, J lost 2 bases, and 9 bases lay in between. The CDR3 covers 15 residues. Here the CDR3 DNA reads TGTGCCAGCAGTGAAGACGGTTTTGGCAATCAGCCCCAGCATTTT. The encoded protein is CASSEDGFGNQPQHF. Together with reference TRBV2 and TRBJ1-5, the CDR3 gives the full variable domain: EPEVTQTPSHQVTQMGQEVILRCVPISNHLYFYWYRQILGQKVEFLVSFYNNEISEKSEIFDDQFSVERPDGSNFTLKIRSTKLEDSAMYFCASSEDGFGNQPQHFGDGTRLSIL.

The gene calls are TRBV9 and TRBJ2-3; 8 bases agree with TRBD1. This CDR3 is built from 15 residues. V shed 4 bases and J 2 bases; nucleotides not matched to a gene: 6. Germline CDR1 and CDR2: SGDLS and YYNGEE. CDR3 sequence reads: CASSIRQGNTDTQYF. The CDR3 bases are TGTGCCAGCAGCATCAGACAGGGGAACACAGATACGCAGTATTTT.

This clone has more than one count but fewer than ten. The CDR3 here is CASSSGTESGELFF. The CDR3 DNA follows: TGTGCCAGCAGTTCCGGGACAGAGAGCGGGGAGCTGTTTTTT. The chain employs TRBV6-5 and TRBJ2-2, with TRBD1 matching 7 bases. Losses at the gene ends were 4 bases for V and 7 bases for J; bases not matched to a gene: 6. The CDR3 is made up of 14 amino acids. The germline gives CDR1 MNHEY, CDR2 SVGAGI.

J is TRBJ2-3 and V is TRBV5-5; 9 positions agree with TRBD2. The germline V gene encodes CDR1 SGHKS and CDR2 YYEKEE (reference sequence). CDR3 length equals 16 residues. J lost 1 base, V lost 4 bases, and 7 bases had no gene match. The CDR3 DNA reads TGTGCCAGCAGCCCCTATAGCGGGAGTGGCACAGATACGCAGTATTTT. This encodes CASSPYSGSGTDTQYF.

The V gene is TRBV7-2, the J gene TRBJ2-7; 7 bases are shared with TRBD1. The CDR3 loop spans 16 amino acids. Germline assignment: CDR1 SGHTA and CDR2 FQGNSA. Trimming took 5 bases from V and 0 from J; bases not matched to a gene: 10. DNA for the CDR3: TGTGCCAGCAGCGGACCGACAGGGATCAGCTCCTACGAGCAGTACTTC. Translated: CASSGPTGISSYEQYF.